This record covers a single T cell receptor beta chain. Assay used: immunoSEQ multiplex PCR; TCRdb lists only in-frame clones, some missing. The sample yields 250,000 or so clones, about 88% seen once. This entry belongs to a study of blood T cell repertoires in COVID-19. Study overall: Sites in the United States, Italy and Spain provided acute and convalescent COVID-19 samples. In each case, the material was cDNA or gDNA derived from T cells, B-cell-depleted T cells, or PBMCs.

Germline V gives CDR1 MNHEY, CDR2 SVGAGI. This CDR3 contains 14 residues. Trimming cost V 2 bases and J 9 bases; bases outside gene matches: 9. This sequence joins TRBV6-5 and TRBJ2-7; TRBD2 agrees at 8 bases. The receptor comes from a woman in her thirties or forties who had recovered from COVID-19. Sequenced sample: peripheral blood. The CDR3 is CASSYGTGGARQYF. The CDR3 DNA follows: TGTGCCAGCAGTTACGGGACCGGGGGGGCGAGGCAGTACTTC.